This section outlines one TCR beta chain sequence together with its context. Its antigen is as yet unknown. It was with 60 Vbeta and 13 Jbeta primers that the PCR ran. Assay used: immunoSEQ multiplex PCR; TCRdb lists only in-frame clones, some missing. The sample lists 200,000 to 300,000 clones; over 70% were seen once. The data were taken from a study of cytomegalovirus exposure and HLA in healthy donors. About the study: Early on, a data release was issued that held roughly 80 million unique TCRs from HLA-typed donors.

Study conclusions and caveats: Later analysis suggested most CMV-associated TCR beta chains were HLA-restricted.

V trimming: 4 bases; J trimming: 1 base; junction bases outside the gene matches: 10. CDR3 length equals 18 residues. CDR1 and CDR2 from the germline V gene are SGHDT and YYEEEE. The sequence was collected from a woman aged 60 to 75 in good health and CMV-seropositive. The rearrangement joins TRBV5-6 to TRBJ2-1; 11 nucleotides match TRBD2. The source material was PBMCs. Here the CDR3 DNA reads TGTGCCAGCAGCGAACGGACTAGCGGGTTAGATTCCTACAATGAGCAGTTCTTC. This encodes CASSERTSGLDSYNEQFF. The full variable domain, in which reference TRBV5-6 and TRBJ2-1 provide the parts outside the CDR3, is DAGVTQSPTHLIKTRGQQVTLRCSPKSGHDTVSWYQQALGQGPQFIFQYYEEEERQRGNFPDRFSGHQFPNYSSELNVNALLLGDSALYLCASSERTSGLDSYNEQFFGPGTRLTVL.